One T cell receptor beta chain is described in this entry. From germline, CDR1 is SNHLY and CDR2 FYNNEI. The CDR3 contains 13 residues. The V end lost 1 base, the J end lost 6 bases, and 7 bases lay between the germline ends. Sequenced by immunoSEQ multiplex PCR; TCRdb stores in-frame clones only, minus some. This table holds millions of clones, over 85% found once. This entry comes from a study of shared clonotypes between healthy human individuals. This sequence joins TRBV2 and TRBJ2-1; unclear D gene. Source material: naive CD4+ T cells from PBMCs. Sample subset: CD45RA+ positively selected. This TCR was recovered from a man aged 18 to 29 in good health. Some clones in this sample may be carry-over from other donors' samples. The CDR3 sequence is CASSEEQLNEQFF. The CDR3 coding sequence is TGTGCCAGCAGTGAAGAACAACTCAATGAGCAGTTCTTC.